This T cell receptor (beta chain) was observed in a study of cytomegalovirus exposure and HLA in healthy donors. At the level of the study: Among the 370 or so donors who were genotyped, 81% fell in the genetic ancestry cluster that is associated with self-reported Caucasian donors.

A note on this clone: The antigen is not known.

The ends lost 8 bases at V and 2 bases at J; junction bases unmatched: 12. CDR3 length: 15 amino acids. The germline V gene encodes CDR1 SGHRS and CDR2 YFSETQ. Study-wide findings and caveats: According to a later analysis, most TCR beta chains associated with CMV appeared HLA-restricted. In a later analysis, at a false discovery rate of 0.05, about 16,000 TCR beta sequences matched HLA alleles.

PCR amplification relied on 60 Vbeta primers (plus 13 Jbeta primers). Per the original data handling: Later, tens of millions of unique TCR beta chains were counted in an analysis, and roughly 11 million of them were shared. The repertoire was sequenced with immunoSEQ multiplex PCR; TCRdb's copy has only in-frame clones and lacks some. D and trimming come from the DNA, and the V and J calls and clone size come from that table. This sample yields 120,000 or so clones, of which about 78% are seen a single time; more than 1% belongs to the top ten. Material: PBMCs. The chain carries TRBV5-1 and TRBJ2-7, with TRBD2 matching over 8 bases. This receptor was identified in a female donor in good health and CMV-seronegative. CDR3 amino acids: CASQKSGGETYEQYF. The DNA of the CDR3 is TGCGCCAGTCAGAAATCGGGGGGGGAGACCTACGAGCAGTACTTC.